The 9 T cell receptor beta chains presented below share a single source sample, sequenced in a study of blood T cells in healthy people across ages. A second PCR of roughly 6 to 12 cycles used a sample-barcoded 5' primer and a J-beta primer mix. TCRdb processed the 5' RACE reads anew with MiXCR; each CDR3 protein has one entry. The sample carries about 1.4 million distinct CDR3 sequences, approximately 63% recorded once. Sequences were obtained from blood. The receptor source for this set is a young man in good health.

This clonotype has only a few counts. The rearrangement joins TRBV25-1 to TRBJ1-1, with TRBD1 identical over 8 bases. The junction had 7 bases not matched to a gene; V was cut back by 7 bases and J by 0 bases. The CDR3 consists of 15 residues. Germline V gene sequence: CDR1 MGHDK, CDR2 SYGVNS. CDR3 sequence: CASKETGDLNTEAFF. DNA of the CDR3: TGTGCCAGCAAGGAGACAGGGGACTTGAACACTGAAGCTTTCTTT.

This sequence joins TRBV5-6 and TRBJ2-1, with 7 bases lining up with TRBD1. Germline V CDR1 and CDR2: SGHDT, YYEEEE. This CDR3 has 16 residues. The V segment lost 4 bases and the J segment 8 bases; nucleotides outside the gene matches: 15. The chain's CDR3 is CASSPGPGQQVYEQFF. In nucleotides, the CDR3 is TGTGCCAGCAGCCCCGGACCGGGACAGCAAGTTTATGAGCAGTTCTTC.

This clonotype was observed a handful of times. The rearrangement joins TRBV3-1 to TRBJ2-3; D possibly corresponds to TRBD2 (6 bases). The V gene's germline CDR1 is LGHDT and CDR2 YNNKEL (reference sequence). Trimming pared 3 bases from V and 2 bases from J, leaving 12 bases between. The CDR3 consists of 15 residues. The CDR3 DNA reads as TGTGCCAGCAGCCAGGACGGGACTCCCACAGATACGCAGTATTTT. Its translation is CASSQDGTPTDTQYF.

The sample holds a few counts of this clonotype. The CDR3 DNA reads as TGTGCCAGCAGTTTCGGGACACGATCCTACGAGCAGTACTTC. This codes for CASSFGTRSYEQYF. The genes are TRBV28 and TRBJ2-7; D is possibly TRBD1 (6 bases). Germline loops: CDR1 MDHEN, CDR2 SYDVKM. This CDR3 has 14 amino acids. The V and J ends lost 3 bases and 1 base respectively, with 10 bases between them.

The chain joins TRBV6-1 to TRBJ2-3; 12 bases agree with TRBD2. With 10 bases clipped from V and 6 bases from J, the junction kept 8 bases outside the gene matches. CDR1 and CDR2 (germline): MNHNS, SASEGT. The CDR3 consists of 14 residues. The CDR3 DNA follows: TGTGCCAACCGACTAGCGGGGGCGACGGATACGCAGTATTTT. Protein sequence: CANRLAGATDTQYF.

The V gene is TRBV7-9, the J gene TRBJ2-7; 8 nucleotides match TRBD2. The CDR3 consists of 16 residues. Germline CDR1 is SEHNR and CDR2 is FQNEAQ (reference sequence). Germline trimming cut 2 bases from V and 4 bases from J; bases unmatched to any gene: 10. Here the CDR3 DNA reads TGTGCCAGCAGCTTAAGCCAGGGACTAGTGGTGTACGAGCAGTACTTC. Amino acid sequence: CASSLSQGLVVYEQYF.

The rearrangement joins TRBV7-2 to TRBJ2-1; no definite D call. The germline V gene has CDR1 SGHTA and CDR2 FQGNSA. The length of the CDR3 is 13 residues. V was clipped by 4 bases and J by 6 bases, with 10 bases between them. This CDR3 is CASSYPWANEQFF. DNA of the CDR3: TGTGCCAGCAGCTACCCGTGGGCCAATGAGCAGTTCTTC. The complete variable domain, with remaining parts taken from reference TRBV7-2 and TRBJ2-1, reads GAGVSQSPSNKVTEKGKDVELRCDPISGHTALYWYRQSLGQGLEFLIYFQGNSAPDKSGLPSDRFSAERTGGSVSTLTIQRTQQEDSAVYLCASSYPWANEQFFGPGTRLTVL.

The chain links TRBV11-1 to TRBJ1-6, with 7 bases matching TRBD1. Germline trimming cut 3 bases from V and 7 bases from J; bases unmatched to any gene: 9. The CDR3 sequence is 16 residues long. Germline V gene sequence: CDR1 SGHAT, CDR2 FQDESV (reference sequence). The CDR3 protein is CASSFTGEGWNSPLHF. The CDR3 nucleotides read TGTGCCAGCAGCTTTACAGGGGAGGGCTGGAATTCACCCCTCCACTTT.

The V gene is TRBV5-1, the J gene TRBJ1-2, with D unresolved. The CDR3 runs 14 residues. V was clipped by 0 bases and J by 8 bases, with 14 bases between them. Germline V gene lookup returns CDR1 SGHRS and CDR2 YFSETQ. The CDR3 region is CASSLGTLEEGYTF. CDR3 DNA: TGCGCCAGCAGCTTGGGGACGCTCGAGGAGGGCTACACCTTC.